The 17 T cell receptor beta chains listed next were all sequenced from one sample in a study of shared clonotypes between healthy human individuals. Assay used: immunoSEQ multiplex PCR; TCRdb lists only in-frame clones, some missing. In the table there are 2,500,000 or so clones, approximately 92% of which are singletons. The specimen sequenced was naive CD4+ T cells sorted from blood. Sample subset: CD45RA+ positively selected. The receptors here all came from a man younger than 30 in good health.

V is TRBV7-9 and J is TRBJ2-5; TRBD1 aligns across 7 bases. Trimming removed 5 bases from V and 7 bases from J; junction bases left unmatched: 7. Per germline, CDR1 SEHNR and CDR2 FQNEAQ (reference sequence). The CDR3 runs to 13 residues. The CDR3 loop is CASSAQGLGTQYF. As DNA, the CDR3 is TGTGCCAGCAGCGCACAGGGGCTGGGGACCCAGTACTTC.

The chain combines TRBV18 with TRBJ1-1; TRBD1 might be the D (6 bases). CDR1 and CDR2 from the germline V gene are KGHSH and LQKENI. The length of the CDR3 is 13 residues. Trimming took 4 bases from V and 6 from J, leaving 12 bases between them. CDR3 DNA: TGTGCCAGCTCACTACAGGGATCATCTGAAGCTTTCTTT. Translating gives CASSLQGSSEAFF. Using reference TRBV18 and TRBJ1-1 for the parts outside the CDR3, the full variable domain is NAGVMQNPRHLVRRRGQEARLRCSPMKGHSHVYWYRQLPEEGLKFMVYLQKENIIDESGMPKERFSAEFPKEGPSILRIQQVVRGDSAAYFCASSLQGSSEAFFGQGTRLTVV.

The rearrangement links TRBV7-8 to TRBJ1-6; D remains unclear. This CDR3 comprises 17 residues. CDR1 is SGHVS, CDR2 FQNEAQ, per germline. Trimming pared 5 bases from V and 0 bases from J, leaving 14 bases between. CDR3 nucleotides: TGTGCCAGCAGCCCTAGGGCGGGATTCTCCTATAATTCACCCCTCCACTTT. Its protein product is CASSPRAGFSYNSPLHF. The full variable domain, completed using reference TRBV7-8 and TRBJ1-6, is GAGVSQSPRYKVAKRGQDVALRCDPISGHVSLFWYQQALGQGPEFLTYFQNEAQLDKSGLPSDRFFAERPEGSVSTLKIQRTQQEDSAVYLCASSPRAGFSYNSPLHFGNGTRLTVT.

The CDR3 loop reads CASSLPTTDVDTQYF. The CDR3, as DNA: TGCGCCAGCAGCTTGCCGACTACCGACGTGGATACGCAGTATTTT. The chain joins TRBV5-1 to TRBJ2-3, with D possibly being TRBD2 (5 bases). Deletions cut 1 base from V and 6 bases from J, with 15 bases between. In germline, CDR1 is SGHRS, CDR2 YFSETQ. This CDR3 is 15 amino acids long.

CDR3 loop: CASSERGTVFFSNQPQHF. The DNA for the CDR3 is TGTGCCAGCAGTGAGAGGGGTACTGTTTTTTTTAGCAATCAGCCCCAGCATTTT. The chain links TRBV6-1 to TRBJ1-5, with D perhaps matching TRBD1 (5 bases). Trimming cost V 3 bases and J 0 bases, with 18 bases left between them. The CDR3 consists of 18 residues. Germline lookup yields CDR1 MNHNS and CDR2 SASEGT.

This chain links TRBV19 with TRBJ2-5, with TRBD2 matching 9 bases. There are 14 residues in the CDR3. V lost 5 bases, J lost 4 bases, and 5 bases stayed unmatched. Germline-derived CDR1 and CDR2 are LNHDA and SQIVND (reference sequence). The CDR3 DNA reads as TGTGCCAGTAGTCCAGCGGGAGGTCGAGAGACCCAGTACTTC. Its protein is CASSPAGGRETQYF.

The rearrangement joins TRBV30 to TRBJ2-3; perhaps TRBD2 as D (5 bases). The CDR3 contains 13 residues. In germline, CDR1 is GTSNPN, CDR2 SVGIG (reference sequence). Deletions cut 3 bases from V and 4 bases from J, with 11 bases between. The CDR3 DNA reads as TGTGCCTGGAGAAAACTAGTTCCAGATACGCAGTATTTT. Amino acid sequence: CAWRKLVPDTQYF.

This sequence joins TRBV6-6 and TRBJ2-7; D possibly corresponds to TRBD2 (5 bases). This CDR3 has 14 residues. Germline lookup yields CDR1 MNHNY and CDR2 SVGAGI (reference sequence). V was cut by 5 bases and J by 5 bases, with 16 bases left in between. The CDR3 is CASSIASLRDEQYF. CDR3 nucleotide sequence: TGTGCCAGCAGTATAGCGTCCCTTAGGGACGAGCAGTACTTC.

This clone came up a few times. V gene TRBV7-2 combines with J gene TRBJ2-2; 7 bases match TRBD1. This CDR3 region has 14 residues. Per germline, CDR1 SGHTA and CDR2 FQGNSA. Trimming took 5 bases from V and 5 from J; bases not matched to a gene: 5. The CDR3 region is CASSLTGVTGELFF. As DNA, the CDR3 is TGTGCCAGCAGCCTCACAGGGGTGACCGGGGAGCTGTTTTTT.

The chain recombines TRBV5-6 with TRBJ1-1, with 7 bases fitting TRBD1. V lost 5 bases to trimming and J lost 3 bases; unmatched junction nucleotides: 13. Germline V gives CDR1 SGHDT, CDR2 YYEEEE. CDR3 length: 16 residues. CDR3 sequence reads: CASRQKNPGGYTEAFF. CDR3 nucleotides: TGTGCCAGCAGACAGAAAAATCCAGGGGGGTACACTGAAGCTTTCTTT.

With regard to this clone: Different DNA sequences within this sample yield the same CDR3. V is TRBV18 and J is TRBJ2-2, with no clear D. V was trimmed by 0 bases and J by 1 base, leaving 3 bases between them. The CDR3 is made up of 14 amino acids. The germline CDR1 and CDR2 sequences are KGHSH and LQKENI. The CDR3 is CASSPPKNTGELFF. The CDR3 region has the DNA TGTGCCAGCTCACCACCGAAGAACACCGGGGAGCTGTTTTTT.

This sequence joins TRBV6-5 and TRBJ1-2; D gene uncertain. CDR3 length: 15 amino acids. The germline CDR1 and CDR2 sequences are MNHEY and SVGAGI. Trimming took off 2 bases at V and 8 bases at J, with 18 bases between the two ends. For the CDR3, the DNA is TGTGCCAGCAGTTACGTGGTAGAGCGGGTATCGGGCTACACCTTC. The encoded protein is CASSYVVERVSGYTF.

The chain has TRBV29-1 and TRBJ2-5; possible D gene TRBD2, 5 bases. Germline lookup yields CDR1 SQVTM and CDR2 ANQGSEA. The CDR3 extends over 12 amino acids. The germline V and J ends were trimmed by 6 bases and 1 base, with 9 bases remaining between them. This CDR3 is CSVPGVQETQYF. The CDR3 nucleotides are TGCAGCGTCCCCGGGGTCCAAGAGACCCAGTACTTC.

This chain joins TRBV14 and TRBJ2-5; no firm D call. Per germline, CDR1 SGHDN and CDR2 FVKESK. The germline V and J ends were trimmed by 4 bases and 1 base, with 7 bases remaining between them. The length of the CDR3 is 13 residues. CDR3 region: CASSLRFQETQYF. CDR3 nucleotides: TGTGCCAGCAGCCTCAGATTCCAAGAGACCCAGTACTTC. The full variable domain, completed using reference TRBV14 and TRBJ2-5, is EAGVTQFPSHSVIEKGQTVTLRCDPISGHDNLYWYRRVMGKEIKFLLHFVKESKQDESGMPNNRFLAERTGGTYSTLKVQPAELEDSGVYFCASSLRFQETQYFGPGTRLLVL.

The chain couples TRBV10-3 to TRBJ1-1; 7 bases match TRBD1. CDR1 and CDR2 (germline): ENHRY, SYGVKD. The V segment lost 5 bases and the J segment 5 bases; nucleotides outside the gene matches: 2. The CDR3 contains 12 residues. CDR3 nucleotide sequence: TGTGCCATCAGTCAGGGGGAAACTGAAGCTTTCTTT. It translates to CAISQGETEAFF.

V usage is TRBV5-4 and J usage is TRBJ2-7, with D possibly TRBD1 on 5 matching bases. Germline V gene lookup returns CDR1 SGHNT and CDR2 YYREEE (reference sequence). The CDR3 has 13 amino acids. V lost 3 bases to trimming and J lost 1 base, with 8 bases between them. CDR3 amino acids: CASSSRQSYEQYF. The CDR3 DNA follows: TGTGCCAGCAGCTCCCGACAGTCCTACGAGCAGTACTTC. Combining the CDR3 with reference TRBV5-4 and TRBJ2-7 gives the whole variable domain ETGVTQSPTHLIKTRGQQVTLRCSSQSGHNTVSWYQQALGQGPQFIFQYYREEENGRGNFPPRFSGLQFPNYSSELNVNALELDDSALYLCASSSRQSYEQYFGPGTRLTVT.

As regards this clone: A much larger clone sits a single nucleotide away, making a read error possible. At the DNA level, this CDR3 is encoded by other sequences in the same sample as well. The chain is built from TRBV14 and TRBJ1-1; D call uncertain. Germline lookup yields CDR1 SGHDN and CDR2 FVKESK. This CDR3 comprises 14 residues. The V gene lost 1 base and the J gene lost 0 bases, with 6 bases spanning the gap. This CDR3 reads CASSQGPVNTEAFF. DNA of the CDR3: TGTGCCAGCAGCCAAGGACCGGTGAACACTGAAGCTTTCTTT.